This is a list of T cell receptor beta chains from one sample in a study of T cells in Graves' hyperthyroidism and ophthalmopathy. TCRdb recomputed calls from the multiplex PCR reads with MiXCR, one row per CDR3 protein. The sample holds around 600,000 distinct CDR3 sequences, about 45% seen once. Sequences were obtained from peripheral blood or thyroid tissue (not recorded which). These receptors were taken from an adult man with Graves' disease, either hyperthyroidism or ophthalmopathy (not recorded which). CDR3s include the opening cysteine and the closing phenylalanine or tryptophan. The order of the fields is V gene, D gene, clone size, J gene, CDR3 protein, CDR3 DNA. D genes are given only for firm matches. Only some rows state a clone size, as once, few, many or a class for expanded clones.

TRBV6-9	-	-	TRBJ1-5	CASSWDGLNQPQHF	TGTGCCAGCAGTTGGGACGGCCTTAATCAGCCCCAGCATTTT
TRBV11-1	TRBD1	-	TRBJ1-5	CASSLVGQGLQPQHF	TGTGCCAGCAGCTTAGTGGGACAGGGTTTACAGCCCCAGCATTTT
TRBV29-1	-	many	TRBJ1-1	CSGRLNTEAFF	TGCAGCGGCAGGCTGAACACTGAAGCTTTCTTT
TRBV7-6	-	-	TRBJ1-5	CASSLAQGNQPQHF	TGTGCCAGCAGCTTAGCACAGGGTAATCAGCCCCAGCATTTT
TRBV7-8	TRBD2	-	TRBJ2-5	CASKTLAEETKYF	TGTGCCAGCAAAACCCTAGCGGAAGAGACCAAGTACTTC
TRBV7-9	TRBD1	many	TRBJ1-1	CASSTGTVNTEAFF	TGTGCCAGCAGCACCGGGACAGTGAACACTGAAGCTTTCTTT
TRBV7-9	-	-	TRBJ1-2	CASSLAIRAGVYGYTF	TGTGCCAGCAGCTTAGCTATCCGGGCAGGGGTCTATGGCTACACCTTC
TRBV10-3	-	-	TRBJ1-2	CAISDPGQRSNYGYTF	TGTGCCATCAGTGACCCAGGACAGCGATCTAACTATGGCTACACCTTC
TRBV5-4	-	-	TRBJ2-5	CASSFPRLDQETQYF	TGTGCCAGCAGCTTCCCCCGACTAGACCAAGAGACCCAGTACTTC
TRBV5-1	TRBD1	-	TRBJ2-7	CASSTPGDSPYEQYF	TGCGCCAGCAGCACGCCTGGGGACAGTCCCTACGAGCAGTACTTC
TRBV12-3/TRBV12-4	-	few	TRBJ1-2	CASSQTVNYGYTF	TGTGCCAGCAGTCAGACAGTCAACTATGGCTACACCTTC
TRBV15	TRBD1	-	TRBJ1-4	CATSTAGTGHEKLFF	TGTGCCACCAGCACTGCCGGGACAGGGCATGAAAAACTGTTTTTT
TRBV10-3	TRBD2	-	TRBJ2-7	CAISESMRAGVEQYF	TGTGCCATCAGTGAGTCGATGAGGGCGGGGGTCGAGCAGTACTTC
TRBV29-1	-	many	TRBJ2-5	CSVRDWTGETQYF	TGCAGCGTTCGGGACTGGACCGGAGAGACCCAGTACTTC
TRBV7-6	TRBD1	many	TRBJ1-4	CASSAQGFNEKLFF	TGTGCCAGCAGCGCACAGGGGTTCAACGAAAAACTGTTTTTT
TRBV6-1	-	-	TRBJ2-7	CASSSPRAGSYEQYF	TGTGCCAGCAGTTCCCCGAGGGCAGGGAGCTACGAGCAGTACTTC
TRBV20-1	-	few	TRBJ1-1	CSARDGRDEAFF	TGCAGTGCTAGAGATGGGCGGGATGAAGCTTTCTTT
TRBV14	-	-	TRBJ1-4	CASSQDSLLDVRGRTNEKLFF	TGTGCCAGCAGCCAAGATTCCCTCCTTGACGTTCGGGGGCGGACAAATGAAAAACTGTTTTTT
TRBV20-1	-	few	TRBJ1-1	CSAPHRAGFAEAFF	TGCAGTGCTCCCCACAGGGCTGGTTTCGCTGAAGCTTTCTTT
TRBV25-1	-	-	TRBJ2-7	CASSELGSYEQYF	TGTGCCAGCAGTGAATTGGGCTCCTACGAGCAGTACTTC
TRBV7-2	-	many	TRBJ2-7	CASSPRQVYEQYF	TGTGCCAGCAGCCCCAGACAGGTCTACGAGCAGTACTTC
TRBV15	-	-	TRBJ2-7	CATSRARSYEQYF	TGTGCCACCAGCAGAGCCAGAAGCTACGAGCAGTACTTC
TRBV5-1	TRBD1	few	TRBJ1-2	CASSSGTGQSNYGYTF	TGCGCCAGCAGCTCAGGGACAGGACAATCTAACTATGGCTACACCTTC
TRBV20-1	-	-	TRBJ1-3	CSARVGGPSGNTIYF	TGCAGTGCTAGAGTTGGCGGACCCTCTGGAAACACCATATATTTT
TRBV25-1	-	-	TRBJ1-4	CASSPDGHLNEKLFF	TGCGCCAGCAGCCCAGACGGACATCTTAATGAAAAACTGTTTTTT
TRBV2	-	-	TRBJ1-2	CASNDLGELNYGYTF	TGTGCCAGCAATGACCTAGGCGAACTTAACTATGGCTACACCTTC
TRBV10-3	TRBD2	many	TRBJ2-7	CAISGLAGAYEQYF	TGTGCCATCAGTGGACTAGCGGGAGCGTACGAGCAGTACTTC
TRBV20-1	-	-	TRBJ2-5	CSGPVAGETQYF	TGCAGTGGTCCGGTGGCGGGGGAGACCCAGTACTTC
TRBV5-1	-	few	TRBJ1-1	CASSLSWGASTEAFF	TGCGCCAGCAGCTTGAGCTGGGGGGCGAGCACTGAAGCTTTCTTT
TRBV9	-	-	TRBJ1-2	CASSASLGTGGYTF	TGTGCCAGCAGCGCCTCACTAGGGACGGGGGGCTACACCTTC
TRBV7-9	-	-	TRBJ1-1	CASSHSKGLVTEAFF	TGTGCCAGCAGCCATAGCAAAGGTCTTGTCACTGAAGCTTTCTTT
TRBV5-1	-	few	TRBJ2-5	CASSLDTAEGETQYF	TGCGCCAGCAGCTTGGATACAGCGGAAGGAGAGACCCAGTACTTC
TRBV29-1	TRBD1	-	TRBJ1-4	CSVRRQGVREKLFF	TGCAGCGTGAGGCGACAGGGGGTACGGGAAAAACTGTTTTTT
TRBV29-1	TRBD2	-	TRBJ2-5	CSVSGTETQYF	TGCAGCGTCAGCGGGACAGAGACCCAGTACTTC
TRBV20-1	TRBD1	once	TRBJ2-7	CSAKTTGTGVDEQYF	TGCAGTGCTAAGACCACCGGGACAGGGGTTGACGAGCAGTACTTC
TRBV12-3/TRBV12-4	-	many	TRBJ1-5	CASRASTGWLWPQHF	TGTGCCAGCAGGGCCAGTACAGGGTGGCTATGGCCCCAGCATTTT
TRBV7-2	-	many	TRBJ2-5	CASSSGQEETQYF	TGTGCCAGCAGCTCGGGACAAGAAGAGACCCAGTACTTC
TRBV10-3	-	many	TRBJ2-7	CAISGPTGSSSYEQYF	TGTGCCATCAGTGGCCCGACAGGATCGAGCTCCTACGAGCAGTACTTC
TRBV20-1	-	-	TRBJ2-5	CSASRDQPQYF	TGCAGTGCTAGCAGGGATCAGCCCCAGTACTTC
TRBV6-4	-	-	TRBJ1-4	CASSRTSELFF	TGTGCCAGCAGTCGGACTTCAGAACTGTTTTTT
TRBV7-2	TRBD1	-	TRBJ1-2	CASSSDRGVHGYTF	TGTGCCAGCAGCTCGGACAGGGGAGTTCATGGCTACACCTTC
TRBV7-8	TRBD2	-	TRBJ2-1	CASSSPSGRRGEQFF	TGTGCCAGCAGCTCCCCCAGCGGGAGGAGGGGTGAGCAGTTCTTC
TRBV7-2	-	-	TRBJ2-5	CASSPPSKEIQYF	TGTGCCAGCAGCCCCCCCTCGAAAGAGATCCAGTACTTC
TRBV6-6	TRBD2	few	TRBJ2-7	CASSYARLAGVPREQYF	TGTGCCAGCAGTTACGCTAGACTAGCGGGAGTGCCCCGCGAGCAGTACTTC
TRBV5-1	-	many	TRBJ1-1	CASSSDGKNTEAFF	TGCGCCAGCAGCTCGGACGGCAAGAACACTGAAGCTTTCTTT
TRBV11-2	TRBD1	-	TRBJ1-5	CARDQGQGDHQPQHF	TGTGCTAGAGATCAGGGACAGGGGGATCATCAGCCCCAGCATTTT
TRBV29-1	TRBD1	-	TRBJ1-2	CSVVGQGAGGYTF	TGCAGCGTAGTGGGACAGGGGGCGGGTGGCTACACCTTC
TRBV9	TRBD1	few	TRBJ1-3	CASSVDPQDRGDTGNTIYF	TGTGCCAGCAGCGTAGATCCCCAGGACAGGGGCGATACTGGAAACACCATATATTTT
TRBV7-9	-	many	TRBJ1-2	CASSGGQPYGYTF	TGTGCCAGCAGCGGCGGACAACCCTATGGCTACACCTTC
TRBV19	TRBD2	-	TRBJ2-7	CASSETSGGTSSYEQYF	TGTGCCAGTAGTGAGACTAGCGGGGGGACCAGCTCCTACGAGCAGTACTTC
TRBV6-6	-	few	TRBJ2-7	CASRHGDLSYEQYF	TGTGCCAGCAGGCACGGGGATCTCTCCTACGAGCAGTACTTC
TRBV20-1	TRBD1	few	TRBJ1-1	CSARPDRDSEAFF	TGCAGTGCCAGACCCGACCGGGACAGCGAAGCTTTCTTT